These 28 T cell receptor beta chains were sequenced from one sample in a study of blood T cell repertoires in COVID-19. Libraries were prepared by immunoSEQ multiplex PCR; TCRdb keeps only in-frame clonotypes and omits some of them. The table shows 150,000 to 250,000 clones, with roughly 77% occurring only once. Sequenced material: peripheral blood. The receptors were gathered from a woman aged 40 to 50 with COVID-19, enrolled during active disease.

This clone occurred once. V usage is TRBV10-1 and J usage is TRBJ2-2; 7 bases line up with TRBD2. The V and J ends lost 3 bases and 1 base, in that order; junction bases with no gene match: 5. Germline V gene data show CDR1 as WNHNN and CDR2 as SYGVQD (reference sequence). CDR3 size: 16 residues. CDR3 residues: CASSDWPSGNTGELFF. In nucleotides, the CDR3 is TGCGCCAGCAGTGATTGGCCTAGCGGGAACACCGGGGAGCTGTTTTTT.

This clone was observed a single time. The chain combines TRBV2 with TRBJ2-1, with no clear D. Germline V gene lookup returns CDR1 SNHLY and CDR2 FYNNEI. The CDR3 totals 10 residues. The V gene lost 6 bases and the J gene lost 8 bases, with 5 bases spanning the gap. As DNA, the CDR3 is TGTGCCAGCAGGCAGGATGAGCAGTTCTTC. This gives the protein CASRQDEQFF.

The chain combines TRBV27 with TRBJ1-2, with 12 nucleotides matching TRBD1. The CDR3 is 13 residues long. V shed 10 bases and J 7 bases; nucleotides not matched to a gene: 7. Germline V gives CDR1 MNHEY, CDR2 SMNVEV (reference sequence). This CDR3 is CATRDRGRGGYTF. CDR3 DNA: TGTGCCACCCGGGACAGGGGGCGAGGTGGCTACACCTTC.

The chain couples TRBV9 to TRBJ2-7; 8 positions agree with TRBD1. CDR3 length equals 15 residues. CDR1 and CDR2 from the germline V gene are SGDLS and YYNGEE. V trimming: 1 base; J trimming: 4 bases; junction bases outside the gene matches: 7. The CDR3 spells CASSVNPNRGYEQYF. In nucleotides, the CDR3 is TGTGCCAGCAGCGTAAACCCCAACAGGGGGTACGAGCAGTACTTC.

The V gene is TRBV24-1, the J gene TRBJ2-5; 10 nucleotides match TRBD1. The CDR3 consists of 14 residues. Germline V gene lookup returns CDR1 KGHDR and CDR2 SFDVKD. Trimming took 10 bases from V and 2 from J; bases not matched to a gene: 6. CDR3 sequence reads: CATGTDRGQETQYF. The CDR3, as DNA: TGTGCCACGGGGACGGACAGGGGGCAAGAGACCCAGTACTTC.

The CDR3 spells CASSLEPGGVASMKNIQYF. CDR3 nucleotides: TGTGCCAGCAGCTTAGAACCCGGGGGGGTAGCCTCTATGAAAAACATTCAGTACTTC. This sequence joins TRBV7-2 and TRBJ2-4, with 8 bases lining up with TRBD2. V lost 1 base, J lost 4 bases, and 15 bases stayed unmatched. From germline, CDR1 is SGHTA and CDR2 FQGNSA. The CDR3 has 19 amino acids.

This clone was recorded only once. The V gene is TRBV9, the J gene TRBJ2-3, with D tentatively TRBD2 (7 bases). Trimming took 0 bases from V and 2 from J, leaving 13 bases between them. Germline-derived CDR1 and CDR2 are SGDLS and YYNGEE. The CDR3 is made up of 16 amino acids. CDR3 DNA: TGTGCCAGCAGCGTAGATGCGGGGGCCGACACAGATACGCAGTATTTT. This codes for CASSVDAGADTDTQYF.

J is TRBJ2-3 and V is TRBV7-2; D remains unclear. V lost 5 bases, J lost 4 bases, and 16 bases lay in between. In germline, CDR1 is SGHTA, CDR2 FQGNSA. CDR3 size: 15 residues. This CDR3 reads CASSLLGSSADTQYF. The CDR3 DNA is TGTGCCAGCAGCCTCCTGGGCAGTTCGGCAGATACGCAGTATTTT.

CDR3 region: CASSELALPGGYEQYF. The CDR3 nucleotides read TGTGCCAGCAGTGAATTAGCCCTTCCAGGGGGCTACGAGCAGTACTTC. The chain couples TRBV25-1 to TRBJ2-7; 7 nucleotides match TRBD1. The CDR3 extends over 16 amino acids. Unmatched junction bases numbered 9, after V lost 1 base and J lost 3 bases. Germline values: CDR1 MGHDK, CDR2 SYGVNS.

The rearrangement uses TRBV7-9 and TRBJ1-4, with 10 positions matching TRBD1. Germline V gene data show CDR1 as SEHNR and CDR2 as FQNEAQ (reference sequence). J gave up 13 bases and V 5 bases, and 7 bases lay outside the gene matches. This CDR3 has 13 residues. Here the CDR3 reads CASSPGQGDGLFF. The CDR3 bases are TGTGCCAGCAGCCCTGGACAGGGGGACGGACTGTTTTTT.

This clone was counted only a few times. J is TRBJ2-3 and V is TRBV3-1 (or the pseudogene TRBV3-2), with a tentative D call TRBD1 (6 bases). Trimming removed 6 bases from V and 5 bases from J, with 12 bases in between. The germline V gene has CDR1 LGHDT and CDR2 YNNKEL (reference sequence). The CDR3 length is 13 residues. CDR3 amino acids: CASRYRGGDTQYF. In nucleotides, the CDR3 is TGTGCCAGCAGATACAGAGGGGGAGATACGCAGTATTTT.

This sequence joins TRBV11-1 and TRBJ2-5; TRBD2 agrees at 8 bases. This CDR3 is built from 13 residues. Germline lookup yields CDR1 SGHAT and CDR2 FQDESV (reference sequence). With 4 bases clipped from V and 5 bases from J, the junction kept 3 bases outside the gene matches. CDR3 region: CASSSGLVETQYF. DNA for the CDR3: TGTGCCAGCAGCTCGGGACTAGTGGAGACCCAGTACTTC.

CDR3 in amino acids: CASSYGGAEAFF. In DNA, the CDR3 is TGTGCCAGCAGTTACGGCGGGGCTGAAGCTTTCTTT. The V and J genes are TRBV6-2 or TRBV6-3 and TRBJ1-1, with D unclear. CDR1 and CDR2 from the germline V gene are MNHEY and SVGEGT. This CDR3 comprises 12 residues. V dropped 2 bases and J dropped 6 bases, with 7 bases sitting between them.

The V and J genes are TRBV10-3 and TRBJ2-1; 16 positions match TRBD2. The CDR3 has 18 residues. Germline values: CDR1 ENHRY, CDR2 SYGVKD. V lost 6 bases and J lost 1; bases outside the gene matches: 6. The CDR3 coding sequence is TGTGCCATCAGCCTGGGACTAGCGGGAGGGGCGTCCTACAATGAGCAGTTCTTC. It specifies CAISLGLAGGASYNEQFF.

The chain joins TRBV27 to TRBJ2-5; 7 bases fit TRBD2. V shed 8 bases, J shed 5 bases, and the junction held 11 bases outside the gene matches. Germline V gene lookup returns CDR1 MNHEY and CDR2 SMNVEV (reference sequence). This CDR3 region has 14 residues. The CDR3 region is CASRGRGVRETQYF. The CDR3 DNA sequence: TGTGCCAGCCGAGGCCGGGGGGTCAGGGAGACCCAGTACTTC.

The chain links TRBV5-1 to TRBJ1-1; 9 bases line up with TRBD1. The V segment lost 3 bases and the J segment 5 bases; nucleotides outside the gene matches: 11. Germline V gene data show CDR1 as SGHRS and CDR2 as YFSETQ. This CDR3 is built from 16 residues. The DNA of the CDR3 is TGCGCCAGCAGCTCAGGGACAGGGCAAGGACAGACTGAAGCTTTCTTT. This encodes CASSSGTGQGQTEAFF.

The rearrangement joins TRBV28 to TRBJ1-4; TRBD1 matches at 9 bases. With V trimmed by 3 bases and J by 10 bases, 6 bases remained unmatched. Germline CDR1 reads MDHEN; CDR2 reads SYDVKM. The CDR3 length is 14 residues. The CDR3 spells CASSLQTDRGKLFF. CDR3 in DNA: TGTGCCAGCAGTTTGCAGACGGACAGGGGAAAACTGTTTTTT.

This clone was seen more than once but under ten times. The rearrangement joins TRBV30 to TRBJ1-2; no reliable D call. V lost 5 bases and J 7 bases, leaving 14 bases between the germline ends. The germline gives CDR1 GTSNPN, CDR2 SVGIG (reference sequence). The CDR3 length is 12 residues. CDR3 residues: CAWRSRPPGYTF. Here the CDR3 DNA reads TGTGCCTGGCGTAGCCGACCACCTGGCTACACCTTC.

V and J are TRBV5-1 and TRBJ2-3, with 7 bases aligning to TRBD1. CDR3 length equals 14 residues. Germline V gene sequence: CDR1 SGHRS, CDR2 YFSETQ. J gave up 5 bases and V 0 bases, and 3 bases lay outside the gene matches. The CDR3 loop is CASSLERQGDTQYF. The CDR3 DNA is TGCGCCAGCAGCTTGGAAAGACAGGGAGATACGCAGTATTTT.

This chain joins TRBV6-4 and TRBJ2-2; perhaps TRBD2 as D (5 bases). Per germline, CDR1 MRHNA and CDR2 SNTAGT. V was pared by 7 bases and J by 6 bases, with 21 bases between. The CDR3 has 16 amino acids. The CDR3 nucleotides read TGTGCCAGCACTCCCGAGGGCACCCCGGGTGCCGGGGAGCTGTTTTTT. It yields the protein CASTPEGTPGAGELFF.

Comment on this clone: One junction end disagrees with the germline gene, perhaps due to a read error. This chain joins TRBV6-5 and TRBJ1-2; TRBD1 matches at 8 bases. The germline CDR1 and CDR2 sequences are MNHEY and SVGAGI. There are 14 residues in the CDR3. Here the CDR3 reads CAGSIAGGADGYTF. The CDR3 bases are TGTGCCGGCAGTATCGCAGGGGGCGCAGATGGCTACACCTTC.

The CDR3 is CAISESRGGQPQHF. The CDR3 bases are TGTGCCATCAGTGAGTCTAGAGGGGGTCAGCCCCAGCATTTT. The chain employs TRBV10-3 and TRBJ1-5; D might be TRBD1 (6 bases). Looked up from germline, CDR1 is ENHRY and CDR2 is SYGVKD. V dropped 0 bases and J dropped 6 bases, with 9 bases sitting between them. The CDR3 length is 14 residues.

V usage is TRBV6-5 and J usage is TRBJ1-6; the D gene is possibly TRBD1 (6 bases). This CDR3 is built from 13 residues. The V gene lost 8 bases and the J gene lost 13 bases, with 18 bases spanning the gap. Germline V gene lookup returns CDR1 MNHEY and CDR2 SVGAGI. CDR3 DNA: TGTGCCAGCCATTGGACAGCGAGCGAGCCCCTCCACTTT. It codes for CASHWTASEPLHF.

This clone was seen more than once but under ten times. V usage is TRBV19 and J usage is TRBJ2-7; 7 positions match TRBD2. The ends lost 1 base at V and 1 base at J; junction bases unmatched: 4. Germline lookup yields CDR1 LNHDA and CDR2 SQIVND (reference sequence). The CDR3 is 15 amino acids. CDR3 coding DNA: TGTGCCAGTAGTATAGGGCCAGCGGGGTCCTACGAGCAGTACTTC. Protein: CASSIGPAGSYEQYF. The full variable domain, rest sourced from reference TRBV19 and TRBJ2-7, is DGGITQSPKYLFRKEGQNVTLSCEQNLNHDAMYWYRQDPGQGLRLIYYSQIVNDFQKGDIAEGYSVSREKKESFPLTVTSAQKNPTAFYLCASSIGPAGSYEQYFGPGTRLTVT.

The table lists this clone with a count of one. The genes are TRBV20-1 and TRBJ1-4; 9 bases fit TRBD1. The CDR3 length is 14 residues. V was clipped by 3 bases and J by 8 bases; unmatched bases: 7. Germline assignment: CDR1 DFQATT and CDR2 SNEGSKA (reference sequence). This CDR3 is CSASPPGQGEKLFF. Here the CDR3 DNA reads TGCAGTGCTAGTCCCCCGGGACAGGGAGAAAAACTGTTTTTT.

This chain links TRBV15 with TRBJ1-2; no clear D gene. This CDR3 has 16 amino acids. CDR1 and CDR2 from the germline V gene are LNHNV and YYDKDF (reference sequence). Trimming pared 0 bases from V and 6 bases from J, leaving 17 bases between. The CDR3 loop reads CATSRDSGTVQDGYTF. In DNA form, the CDR3 reads TGTGCCACCAGCAGAGATAGCGGCACAGTACAAGATGGCTACACCTTC.

The chain combines TRBV3-1 (or the pseudogene TRBV3-2) with TRBJ1-2; D possibly corresponds to TRBD1 (5 bases). The CDR3 length is 13 residues. Deletions cut 3 bases from V and 13 bases from J, with 18 bases between. Germline V CDR1 and CDR2: LGHDT, YNNKEL (reference sequence). CDR3 nucleotide sequence: TGTGCCAGCAGCCAGGGGCAGGTACTTTCGGCCACCTTC. It specifies CASSQGQVLSATF.

This chain joins TRBV3-1 (or the pseudogene TRBV3-2) and TRBJ1-3, with no clear D. This CDR3 spans 17 amino acids. The V gene lost 4 bases and the J gene lost 0 bases, with 16 bases spanning the gap. CDR1 and CDR2 (germline): LGHDT, YNNKEL (reference sequence). The CDR3 DNA follows: TGTGCCAGCAGCCGGATGAGGGCACACTACTCTGGAAACACCATATATTTT. This sequence encodes CASSRMRAHYSGNTIYF.